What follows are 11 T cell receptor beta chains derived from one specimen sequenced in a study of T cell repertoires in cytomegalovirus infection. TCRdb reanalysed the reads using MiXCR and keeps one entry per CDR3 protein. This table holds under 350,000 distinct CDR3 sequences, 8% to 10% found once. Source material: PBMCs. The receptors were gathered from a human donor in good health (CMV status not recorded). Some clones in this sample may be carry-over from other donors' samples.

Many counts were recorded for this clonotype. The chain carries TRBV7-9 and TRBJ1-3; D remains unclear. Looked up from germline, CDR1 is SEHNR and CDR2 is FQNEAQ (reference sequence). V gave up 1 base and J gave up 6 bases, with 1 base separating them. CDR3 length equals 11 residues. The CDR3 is CASSLENTIYF. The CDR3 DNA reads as TGTGCCAGCAGCTTAGAAAACACCATATATTTT.

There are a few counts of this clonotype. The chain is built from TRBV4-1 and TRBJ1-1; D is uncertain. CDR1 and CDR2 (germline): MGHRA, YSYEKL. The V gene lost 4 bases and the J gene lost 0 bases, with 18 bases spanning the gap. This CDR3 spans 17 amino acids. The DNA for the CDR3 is TGCGCCAGCAGCCGCCCAAGTAAGGCAGTCATGAACACTGAAGCTTTCTTT. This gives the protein CASSRPSKAVMNTEAFF.

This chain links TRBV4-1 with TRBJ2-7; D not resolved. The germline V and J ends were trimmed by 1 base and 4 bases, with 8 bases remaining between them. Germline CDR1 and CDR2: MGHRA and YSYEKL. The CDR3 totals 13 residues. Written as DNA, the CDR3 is TGCGCCAGCAGCCAAGTAGTACATTACGAGCAGTACTTC. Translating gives CASSQVVHYEQYF.

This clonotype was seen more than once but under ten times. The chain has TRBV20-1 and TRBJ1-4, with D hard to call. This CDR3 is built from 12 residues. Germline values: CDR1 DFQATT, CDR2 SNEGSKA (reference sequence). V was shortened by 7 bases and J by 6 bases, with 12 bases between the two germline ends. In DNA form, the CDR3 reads TGCAGTGTCAGCGGCGGGGATGAAAAACTGTTTTTT. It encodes CSVSGGDEKLFF.

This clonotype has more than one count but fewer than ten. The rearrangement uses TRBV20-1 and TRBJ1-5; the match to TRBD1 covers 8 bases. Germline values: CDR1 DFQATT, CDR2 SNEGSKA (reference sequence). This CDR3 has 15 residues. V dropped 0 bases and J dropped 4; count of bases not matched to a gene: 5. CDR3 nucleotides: TGCAGTGCTAGAGACTATACAGGGGGTAATCAGCCCCAGCATTTT. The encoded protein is CSARDYTGGNQPQHF.

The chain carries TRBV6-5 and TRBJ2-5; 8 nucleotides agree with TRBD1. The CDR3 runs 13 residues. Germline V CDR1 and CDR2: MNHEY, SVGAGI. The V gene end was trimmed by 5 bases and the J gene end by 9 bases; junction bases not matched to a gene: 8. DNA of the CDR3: TGTGCCAGCAGTCTGGACAGGGCAGGGGCCCAGTACTTC. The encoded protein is CASSLDRAGAQYF.

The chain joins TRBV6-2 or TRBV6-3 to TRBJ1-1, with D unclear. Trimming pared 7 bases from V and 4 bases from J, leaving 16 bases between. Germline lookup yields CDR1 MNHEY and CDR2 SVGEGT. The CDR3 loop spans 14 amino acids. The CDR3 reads CASNLEGTSTEAFF. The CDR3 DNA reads TGTGCCAGCAATTTAGAGGGTACGAGCACTGAAGCTTTCTTT.

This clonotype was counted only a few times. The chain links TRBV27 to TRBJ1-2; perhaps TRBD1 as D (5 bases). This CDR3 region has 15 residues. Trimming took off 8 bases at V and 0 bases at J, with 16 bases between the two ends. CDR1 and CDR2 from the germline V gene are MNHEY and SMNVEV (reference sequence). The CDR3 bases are TGTGCCAGCGGAGACCCAGGGACGCCTAACTATGGCTACACCTTC. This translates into CASGDPGTPNYGYTF.

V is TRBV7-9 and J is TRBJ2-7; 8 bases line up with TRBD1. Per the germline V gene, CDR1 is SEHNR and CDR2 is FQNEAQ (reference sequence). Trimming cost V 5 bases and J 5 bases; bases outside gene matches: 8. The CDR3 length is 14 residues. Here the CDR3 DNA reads TGTGCCAGCAGCCTCGGACAGGGACACGACGAGCAGTACTTC. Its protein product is CASSLGQGHDEQYF.

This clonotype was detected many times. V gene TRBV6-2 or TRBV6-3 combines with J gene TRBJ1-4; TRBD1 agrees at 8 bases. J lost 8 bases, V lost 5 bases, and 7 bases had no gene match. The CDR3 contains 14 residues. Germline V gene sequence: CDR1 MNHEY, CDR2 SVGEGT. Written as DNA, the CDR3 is TGTGCCAGCAGTCTTGGACAGGGAAAAGAAAAACTGTTTTTT. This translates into CASSLGQGKEKLFF.

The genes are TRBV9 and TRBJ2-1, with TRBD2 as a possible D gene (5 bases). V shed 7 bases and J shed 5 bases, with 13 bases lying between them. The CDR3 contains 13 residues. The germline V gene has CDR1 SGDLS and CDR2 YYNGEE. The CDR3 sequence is CASGEEEHNEQFF. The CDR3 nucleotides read TGTGCCAGCGGTGAGGAGGAACACAATGAGCAGTTCTTC.